This TCR beta chain appears in the sequencing data of a study of T-cell reconstitution after alpha-beta-depleted transplantation in children. Broader study findings: Some patients' high day-60 TCRbeta diversity was traced to surviving recipient T cells and thymic progenitors. Newly generated T cells supplied most T-cell counts and diversity one year post-transplant. About two months after transplant, alpha-beta T cells reportedly came from several hundred expanded graft clones.

A TCRbeta library incorporating unique molecular identifiers was prepared. TCRdb passed the PCR reads through MiXCR, listing each CDR3 protein once. Of 90,000 to 120,000 distinct CDR3 sequences in the sample, approximately 6.9% were seen once. Looked up from germline, CDR1 is KGHDR and CDR2 is SFDVKD. V lost 7 bases to trimming and J lost 7 bases; unmatched junction nucleotides: 7. This CDR3 contains 14 residues. This clonotype appeared many times. Its antigen remains unknown. The rearrangement uses TRBV24-1 and TRBJ2-1; 9 bases line up with TRBD1. This clonotype was obtained from a male patient between 2 and 9 years old who had a stem cell transplant for acute lymphoblastic leukemia, so the T cells may come from the graft donor. The input for sequencing was PBMCs, mostly from graft donor cells, taken 360 days after TCRalphabeta/CD19-depleted stem cell transplant. The CDR3 reads CATSNRDRENEQFF. The DNA for the CDR3 is TGTGCCACCAGCAACCGGGACAGGGAAAATGAGCAGTTCTTC.